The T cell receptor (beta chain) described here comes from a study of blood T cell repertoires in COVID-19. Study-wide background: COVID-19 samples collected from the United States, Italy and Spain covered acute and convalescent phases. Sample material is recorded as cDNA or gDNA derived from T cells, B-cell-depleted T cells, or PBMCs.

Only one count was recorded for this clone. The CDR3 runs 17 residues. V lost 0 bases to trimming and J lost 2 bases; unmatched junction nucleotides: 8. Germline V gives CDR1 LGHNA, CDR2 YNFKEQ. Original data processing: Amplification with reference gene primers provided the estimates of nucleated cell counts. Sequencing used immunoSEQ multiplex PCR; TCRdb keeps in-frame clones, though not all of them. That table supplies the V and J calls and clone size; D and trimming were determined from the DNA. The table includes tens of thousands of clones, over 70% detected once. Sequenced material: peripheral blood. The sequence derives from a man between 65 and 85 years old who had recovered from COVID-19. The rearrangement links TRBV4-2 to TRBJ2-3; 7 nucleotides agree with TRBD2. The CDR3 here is CASSQEGGEGLTDTQYF. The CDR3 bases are TGTGCCAGCAGCCAAGAGGGTGGGGAGGGGCTCACAGATACGCAGTATTTT.